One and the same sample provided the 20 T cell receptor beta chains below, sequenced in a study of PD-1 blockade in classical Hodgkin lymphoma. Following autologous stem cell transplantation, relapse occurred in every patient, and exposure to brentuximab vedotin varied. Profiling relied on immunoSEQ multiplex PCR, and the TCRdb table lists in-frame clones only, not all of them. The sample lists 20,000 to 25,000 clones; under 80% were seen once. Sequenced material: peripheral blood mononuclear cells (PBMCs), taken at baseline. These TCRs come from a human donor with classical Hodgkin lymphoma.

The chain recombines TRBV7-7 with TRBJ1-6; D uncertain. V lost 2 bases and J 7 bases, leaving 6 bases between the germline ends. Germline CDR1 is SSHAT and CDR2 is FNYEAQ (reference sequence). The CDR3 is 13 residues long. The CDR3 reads CASSLNENSPLHF. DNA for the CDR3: TGTGCCAGCAGCTTAAACGAGAATTCACCCCTCCACTTT.

The CDR3 DNA sequence: TGTGCCAGCAGCTTTGGGCAACACGCGAACACCGGGGAGCTGTTTTTT. It encodes CASSFGQHANTGELFF. This rearrangement joins TRBV7-9 to TRBJ2-2; D uncertain. In germline, CDR1 is SEHNR, CDR2 FQNEAQ (reference sequence). Trimming took off 3 bases at V and 0 bases at J, with 11 bases between the two ends. This CDR3 comprises 16 residues.

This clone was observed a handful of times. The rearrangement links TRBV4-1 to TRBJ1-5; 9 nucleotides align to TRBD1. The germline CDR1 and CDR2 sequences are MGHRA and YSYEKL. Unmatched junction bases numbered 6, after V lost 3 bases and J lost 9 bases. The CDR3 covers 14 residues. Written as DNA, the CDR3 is TGCGCCAGCAGCCAGGGACAGGGTATAGGGCCCCAGCATTTT. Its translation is CASSQGQGIGPQHF.

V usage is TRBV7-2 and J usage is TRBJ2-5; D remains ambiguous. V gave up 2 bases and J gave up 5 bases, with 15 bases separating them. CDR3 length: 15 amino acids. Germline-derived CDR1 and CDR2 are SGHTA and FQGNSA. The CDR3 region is CASSLTSVKRETQYF. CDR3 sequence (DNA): TGTGCCAGCAGCTTAACTTCGGTAAAGAGGGAGACCCAGTACTTC.

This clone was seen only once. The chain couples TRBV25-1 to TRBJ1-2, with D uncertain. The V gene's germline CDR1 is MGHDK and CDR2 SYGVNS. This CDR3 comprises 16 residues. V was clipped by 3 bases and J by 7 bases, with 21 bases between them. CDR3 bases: TGTGCCAGCAGTGACACCTTTCTGGCCACCCTAAGTGGCTACACCTTC. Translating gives CASSDTFLATLSGYTF.

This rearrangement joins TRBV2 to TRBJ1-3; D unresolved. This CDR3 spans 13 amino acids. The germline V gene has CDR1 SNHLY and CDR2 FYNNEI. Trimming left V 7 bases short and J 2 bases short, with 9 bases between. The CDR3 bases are TGTGCCAGCATGGGTCCAGCTGGAAACACCATATATTTT. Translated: CASMGPAGNTIYF.

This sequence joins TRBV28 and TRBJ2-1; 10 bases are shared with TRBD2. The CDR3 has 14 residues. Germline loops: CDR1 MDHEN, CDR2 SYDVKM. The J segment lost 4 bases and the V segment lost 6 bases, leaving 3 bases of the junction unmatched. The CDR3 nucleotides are TGTGCCAGCAGCCGGACTAGCGGTTACAATGAGCAGTTCTTC. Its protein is CASSRTSGYNEQFF.

The CDR3, as DNA: TGTGCCAGCAAGGGTGGAGCGGGGGGGCTTGAGCAGTACTTC. Residues: CASKGGAGGLEQYF. The V and J genes are TRBV2 and TRBJ2-7, with 10 bases aligning to TRBD2. Germline assignment: CDR1 SNHLY and CDR2 FYNNEI. V trimming: 7 bases; J trimming: 7 bases; junction bases outside the gene matches: 10. This CDR3 has 14 residues.

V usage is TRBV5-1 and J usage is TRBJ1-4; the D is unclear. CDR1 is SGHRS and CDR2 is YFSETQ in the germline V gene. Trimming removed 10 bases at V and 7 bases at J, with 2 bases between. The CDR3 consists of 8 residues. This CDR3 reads CAGEKLFF. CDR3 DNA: TGCGCCGGTGAAAAACTGTTTTTT.

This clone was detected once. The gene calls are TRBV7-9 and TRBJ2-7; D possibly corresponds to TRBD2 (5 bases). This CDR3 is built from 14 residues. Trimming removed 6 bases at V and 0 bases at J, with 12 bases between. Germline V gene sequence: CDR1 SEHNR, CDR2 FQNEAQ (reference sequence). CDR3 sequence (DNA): TGTGCCAGCAGGAATAGCGTAAGCTCCTACGAGCAGTACTTC. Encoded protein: CASRNSVSSYEQYF.

DNA of the CDR3: TGTGCCAGCAGCTTAGATTACGGGGGCCTCTCACCCCTCCACTTT. It specifies CASSLDYGGLSPLHF. This chain links TRBV7-2 with TRBJ1-6, with D perhaps TRBD1 (6 bases). The CDR3 is made up of 15 amino acids. Between the trimmed V and J ends, which lost 1 base and 10 bases, there was a span of 14 bases. Per germline, CDR1 SGHTA and CDR2 FQGNSA.

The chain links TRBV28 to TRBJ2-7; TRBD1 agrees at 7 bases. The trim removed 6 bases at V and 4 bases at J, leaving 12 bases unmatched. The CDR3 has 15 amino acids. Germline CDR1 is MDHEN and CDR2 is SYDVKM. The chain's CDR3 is CASSPSGTEFYEQYF. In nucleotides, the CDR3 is TGTGCCAGCAGCCCTAGTGGGACAGAATTTTACGAGCAGTACTTC.

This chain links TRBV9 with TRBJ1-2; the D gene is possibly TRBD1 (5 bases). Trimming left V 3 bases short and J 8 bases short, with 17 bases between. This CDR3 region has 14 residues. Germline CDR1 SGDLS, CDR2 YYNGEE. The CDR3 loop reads CASSGTGAAGGYTF. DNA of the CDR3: TGTGCCAGCAGCGGGACCGGGGCGGCGGGGGGCTACACCTTC. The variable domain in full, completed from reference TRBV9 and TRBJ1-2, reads DSGVTQTPKHLITATGQRVTLRCSPRSGDLSVYWYQQSLDQGLQFLIQYYNGEERAKGNILERFSAQQFPDLHSELNLSSLELGDSALYFCASSGTGAAGGYTFGSGTRLTVV.

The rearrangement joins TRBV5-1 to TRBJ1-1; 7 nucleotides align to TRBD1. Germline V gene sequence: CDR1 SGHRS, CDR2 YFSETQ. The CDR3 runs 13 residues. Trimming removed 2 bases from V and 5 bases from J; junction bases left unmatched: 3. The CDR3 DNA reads TGCGCCAGCAGCTTAACAGGGGAAACTGAAGCTTTCTTT. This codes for CASSLTGETEAFF.

For the CDR3, the DNA is TGTGCCTGGAGGAGCGGGAGGGGGCTCTACGAGCAGTACTTC. As protein: CAWRSGRGLYEQYF. The chain has TRBV30 and TRBJ2-7, with 10 bases identical to TRBD2. The CDR3 extends over 14 amino acids. Germline V gene sequence: CDR1 GTSNPN, CDR2 SVGIG (reference sequence). V lost 3 bases, J lost 3 bases, and 5 bases stayed unmatched.

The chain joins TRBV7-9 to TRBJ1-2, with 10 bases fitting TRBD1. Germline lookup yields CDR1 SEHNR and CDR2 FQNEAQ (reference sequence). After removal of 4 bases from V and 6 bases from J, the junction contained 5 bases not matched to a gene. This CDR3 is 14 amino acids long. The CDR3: CASSYGDRGNGYTF. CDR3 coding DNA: TGTGCCAGCAGCTATGGGGACAGGGGCAATGGCTACACCTTC. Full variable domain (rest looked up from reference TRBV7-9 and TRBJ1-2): DTGVSQNPRHKITKRGQNVTFRCDPISEHNRLYWYRQTLGQGPEFLTYFQNEAQLEKSRLLSDRFSAERPKGSFSTLEIQRTEQGDSAMYLCASSYGDRGNGYTFGSGTRLTVV.

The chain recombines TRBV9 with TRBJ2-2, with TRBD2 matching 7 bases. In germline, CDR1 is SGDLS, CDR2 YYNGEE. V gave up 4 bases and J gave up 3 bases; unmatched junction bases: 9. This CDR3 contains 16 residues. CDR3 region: CASSPPRSGHTGELFF. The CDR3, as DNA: TGTGCCAGCAGCCCCCCCCGTAGCGGGCACACCGGGGAGCTGTTTTTT.

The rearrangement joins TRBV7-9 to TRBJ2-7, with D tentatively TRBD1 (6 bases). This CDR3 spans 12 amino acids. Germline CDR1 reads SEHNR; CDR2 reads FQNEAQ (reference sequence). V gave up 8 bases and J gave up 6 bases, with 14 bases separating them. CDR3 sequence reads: CASRAGATEQYF. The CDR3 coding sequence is TGTGCCAGCCGGGCAGGGGCGACCGAGCAGTACTTC.

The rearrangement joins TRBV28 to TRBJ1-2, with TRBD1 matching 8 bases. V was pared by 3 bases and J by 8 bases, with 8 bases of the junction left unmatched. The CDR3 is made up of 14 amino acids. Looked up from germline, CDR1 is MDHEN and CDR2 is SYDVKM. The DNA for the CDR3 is TGTGCCAGCAGTTTCGAACCCAGGGGGCGAGGCTACACCTTC. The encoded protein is CASSFEPRGRGYTF.

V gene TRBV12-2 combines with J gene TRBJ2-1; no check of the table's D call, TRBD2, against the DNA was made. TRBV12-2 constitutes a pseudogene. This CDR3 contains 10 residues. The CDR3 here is CASRSNEQFF. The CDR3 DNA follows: TGTGCAAGTCGTAGTAATGAGCAGTTCTTC.